This T cell receptor beta chain stems from a study of PD-L1 blockade in urothelial cancer. The overall study: Of 29 to 30 patients, some 24 were males with bladder-origin urothelial cancer. Study outcomes and limitations: Below-median blood TCR clonality before treatment forecast better survival.

Here immunoSEQ multiplex PCR was the method, and the copy in TCRdb shows in-frame clones only, minus some. Altogether tens of thousands of clones are present, 85% to 90% being singletons, with the ten largest covering 3.7%. Trimming cost V 5 bases and J 8 bases, with 15 bases left between them. The CDR3 is made up of 14 amino acids. Germline assignment: CDR1 LGHNT and CDR2 FRNRAP. Worth noting for this clone: Its matching antigen is unknown.

The sample in question was PBMCs, obtained around atezolizumab (anti-PD-L1) treatment. The TCR sequence derives from a man over 45 with urothelial cancer. The chain combines TRBV12-5 with TRBJ2-2, with D maybe TRBD2 (5 bases). The CDR3 is CASGPDRGGGELFF. The CDR3 bases are TGTGCTAGTGGTCCCGACCGGGGTGGTGGGGAGCTGTTTTTT. The complete variable domain, with remaining parts taken from reference TRBV12-5 and TRBJ2-2, reads DARVTQTPRHKVTEMGQEVTMRCQPILGHNTVFWYRQTMMQGLELLAYFRNRAPLDDSGMPKDRFSAEMPDATLATLKIQPSEPRDSAVYFCASGPDRGGGELFFGEGSRLTVL.